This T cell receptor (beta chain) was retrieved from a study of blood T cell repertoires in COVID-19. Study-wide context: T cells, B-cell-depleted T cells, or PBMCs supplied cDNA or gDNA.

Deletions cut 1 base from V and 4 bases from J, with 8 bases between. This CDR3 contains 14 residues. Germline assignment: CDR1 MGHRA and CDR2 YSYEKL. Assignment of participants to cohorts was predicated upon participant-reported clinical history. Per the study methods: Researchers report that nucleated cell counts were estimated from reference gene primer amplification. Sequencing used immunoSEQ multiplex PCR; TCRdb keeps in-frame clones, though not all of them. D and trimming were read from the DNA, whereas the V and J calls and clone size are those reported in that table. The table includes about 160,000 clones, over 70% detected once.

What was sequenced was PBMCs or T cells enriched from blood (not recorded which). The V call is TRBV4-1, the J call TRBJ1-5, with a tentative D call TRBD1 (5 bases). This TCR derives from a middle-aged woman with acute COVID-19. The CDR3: CASSQVQGNQPQHF. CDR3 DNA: TGCGCCAGCAGCCAAGTCCAGGGAAATCAGCCCCAGCATTTT.